This is a list of T cell receptor beta chains from one sample in a study of T cells in Graves' hyperthyroidism and ophthalmopathy. TCRdb recomputed calls from the multiplex PCR reads with MiXCR, one row per CDR3 protein. The sample lists 400,000 to 600,000 distinct CDR3 sequences, roughly 20% occurring once. The sequencing sample was made of blood. These receptors all come from a man younger than 35 with Graves' hyperthyroidism. Both conserved end residues are part of each CDR3. A D gene is named only where the DNA matches it firmly. Not all rows give a size; the values are once, few, many and, for expanded clones, a class.

>TRBD2|TRBV29-1|TRBJ2-5|many
TGCAGCGTTGAGGGGAGGGTGAGCGTCCAAGAGACCCAGTACTTC
CSVEGRVSVQETQYF
>-|TRBV20-1|TRBJ2-4|-
TGCAGTGCTAGAGACCCCCTAGCGCCAAGAGTAAACATTCAGTACTTC
CSARDPLAPRVNIQYF
>-|TRBV2|TRBJ2-3|-
TGTGCCAGCAGTGGGTCCGGGGCGGGGTCAGATACGCAGTATTTT
CASSGSGAGSDTQYF
>TRBD1|TRBV7-2|TRBJ1-1|many
TGTGCCAGCAGCTTCCACAGGGGCGGCACTGAAGCTTTCTTT
CASSFHRGGTEAFF
>TRBD1|TRBV6-1|TRBJ2-5|many
TGTGCCAGCAGTGAAGACCAACAGGGGCCGGAGACCCAGTACTTC
CASSEDQQGPETQYF
>-|TRBV29-1|TRBJ2-5|-
TGCAGTATCATTGAGGGCCAAGAGACCCAGTACTTC
CSIIEGQETQYF
>-|TRBV20-1|TRBJ2-2|-
TGCAGTGCAATGGGAGGAGGCACCGGGGAGCTGTTTTTT
CSAMGGGTGELFF
>-|TRBV7-8|TRBJ1-2|-
TGTGCCAGCACCCACAGGGAGGGCTATGGCTACACCTTC
CASTHREGYGYTF
>TRBD1|TRBV5-1|TRBJ1-1|few
TGCGCCAGCAGCAAAAATCCTCAGGGGGTGGGTGAAGCTTTCTTT
CASSKNPQGVGEAFF
>TRBD1|TRBV20-1|TRBJ1-5|-
TGCAGTGCTAGAGCGGCAGGGGGCTCTCAGCCCCAGCATTTT
CSARAAGGSQPQHF
>-|TRBV12-3/TRBV12-4|TRBJ1-2|-
TGTGCCAGCAGTTTTCAGGGCAGGGAGAACTATGGCTACACCTTC
CASSFQGRENYGYTF
>TRBD1|TRBV28|TRBJ2-5|many
TGTGCCAGCAGTTCGGACAGGGTCGGAGAGACCCAGTACTTC
CASSSDRVGETQYF
>TRBD1|TRBV12-3/TRBV12-4|TRBJ1-2|many
TGTGCCAGCAGTTTTGGGCCCCGGACAGGGGACGGCTACACCTTC
CASSFGPRTGDGYTF
>TRBD1|TRBV28|TRBJ2-4|many
TGTGCCAGCAGGGGGACAGGAGCTGTAGCCAAAAACATTCAGTACTTC
CASRGTGAVAKNIQYF
>TRBD1|TRBV28|TRBJ1-2|-
TGTGCCAGCAGTATCGGACAGGGGGGTAACTATGGCTACACCTTC
CASSIGQGGNYGYTF
>-|TRBV12-3/TRBV12-4|TRBJ2-7|-
TGTGCCAGCTCACGCCCTCGTGGAGCCAGCTCCTACGAGCAGTACTTC
CASSRPRGASSYEQYF
>-|TRBV30|TRBJ1-1|many
TGTGCCTGGAGTACCGGAAGACTGACATTAGCTTTCTTT
CAWSTGRLTLAFF
>TRBD1|TRBV10-3|TRBJ2-7|once
TGTGCCATCAGGGGGACAGGATCCTACGAGCAGTACTTC
CAIRGTGSYEQYF
>TRBD1|TRBV6-4|TRBJ1-5|many
TGTGCCAGCAGTGGGGCTCAGGACAGGGATCATCAGCCCCAGCATTTT
CASSGAQDRDHQPQHF
>TRBD1|TRBV4-1|TRBJ2-7|many
TGCGCCAGCAGCCATTCCGGGACAGGGGCCTACGAGCAGTACTTC
CASSHSGTGAYEQYF
>-|TRBV6-1|TRBJ1-5|-
TGTGCCATCAAGCAAGGGGAGTACAATCAGCCCCAGCATTTT
CAIKQGEYNQPQHF
>TRBD1|TRBV20-1|TRBJ2-7|many
TGCAGTGCTAGGGCTGTGGACAGGGGGACCTACGAGCAGTACTTC
CSARAVDRGTYEQYF
>TRBD1|TRBV28|TRBJ2-7|many
TGTGCCAGCAGTTATGGTGGACAGGGCTACGAGCAGTACTTC
CASSYGGQGYEQYF
>-|TRBV29-1|TRBJ1-1|-
TGCAGCGCCGTAACAGACCTAATGAACACTGAAGCTTTCTTT
CSAVTDLMNTEAFF